The source of this T cell receptor beta chain is a study of CD8 T cells in Susac syndrome. Multiple sclerosis controls were treatment-naive patients with stable or active relapsing-remitting disease. With random hexamers, 0.5 to 1 ug RNA was reverse transcribed. TCRdb ran MiXCR on the immunoSEQ multiplex PCR reads and lists one entry per CDR3 protein. The profile shows 250,000 to 300,000 distinct CDR3 sequences, 65% to 90% of them singletons. CDR1 PRHDT and CDR2 FYEKMQ come from the germline V gene (reference sequence). This CDR3 is 15 amino acids long. Unmatched junction bases numbered 5, after V lost 2 bases and J lost 6 bases.

The TCR was taken from a human donor with multiple sclerosis. The V and J genes are TRBV13 and TRBJ2-1; 9 bases fit TRBD2. Sample: CD8+ T cells from PBMCs. The CDR3 DNA is TGTGCCAGCAGCTTATTCGGTAGCGGGAGCAATGAGCAGTTCTTC. Its translation: CASSLFGSGSNEQFF.